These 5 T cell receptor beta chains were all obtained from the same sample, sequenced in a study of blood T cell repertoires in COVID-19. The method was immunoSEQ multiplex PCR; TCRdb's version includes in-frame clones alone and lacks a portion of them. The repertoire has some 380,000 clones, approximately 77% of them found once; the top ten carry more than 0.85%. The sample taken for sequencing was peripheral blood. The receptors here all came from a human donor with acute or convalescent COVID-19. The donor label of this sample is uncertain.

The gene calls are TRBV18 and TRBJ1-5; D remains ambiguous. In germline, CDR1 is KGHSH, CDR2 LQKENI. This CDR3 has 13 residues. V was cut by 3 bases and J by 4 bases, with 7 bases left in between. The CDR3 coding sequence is TGTGCCAGCTCACCTCTACAGAATCAGCCCCAGCATTTT. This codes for CASSPLQNQPQHF.

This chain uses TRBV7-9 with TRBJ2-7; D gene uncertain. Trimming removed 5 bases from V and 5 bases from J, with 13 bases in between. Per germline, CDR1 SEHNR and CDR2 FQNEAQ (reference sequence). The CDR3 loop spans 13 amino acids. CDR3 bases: TGTGCCAGCAGCATAGGTTGGCAAGACGAGCAGTACTTC. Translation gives CASSIGWQDEQYF. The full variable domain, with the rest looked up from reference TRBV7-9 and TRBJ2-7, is DTGVSQNPRHKITKRGQNVTFRCDPISEHNRLYWYRQTLGQGPEFLTYFQNEAQLEKSRLLSDRFSAERPKGSFSTLEIQRTEQGDSAMYLCASSIGWQDEQYFGPGTRLTVT.

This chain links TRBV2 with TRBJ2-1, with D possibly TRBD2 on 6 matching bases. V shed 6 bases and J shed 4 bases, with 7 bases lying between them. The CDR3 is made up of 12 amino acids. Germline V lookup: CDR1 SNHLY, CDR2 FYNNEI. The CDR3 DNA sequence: TGTGCCAGCAGGGGACTTTACAATGAGCAGTTCTTC. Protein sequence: CASRGLYNEQFF. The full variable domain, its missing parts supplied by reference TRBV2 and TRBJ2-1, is EPEVTQTPSHQVTQMGQEVILRCVPISNHLYFYWYRQILGQKVEFLVSFYNNEISEKSEIFDDQFSVERPDGSNFTLKIRSTKLEDSAMYFCASRGLYNEQFFGPGTRLTVL.

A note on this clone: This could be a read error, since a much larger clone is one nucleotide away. The CDR3 coding sequence is TGTGCCAGCAGTCGGACTAGCGGGGGCACAGATACGCAGTATTTT. It translates to CASSRTSGGTDTQYF. This chain connects TRBV7-9 to TRBJ2-3; 12 bases map to TRBD2. Per germline, CDR1 SEHNR and CDR2 FQNEAQ (reference sequence). The CDR3 runs 15 residues. Unmatched junction bases numbered 2, after V lost 6 bases and J lost 1 base. Full variable domain (rest looked up from reference TRBV7-9 and TRBJ2-3): DTGVSQNPRHKITKRGQNVTFRCDPISEHNRLYWYRQTLGQGPEFLTYFQNEAQLEKSRLLSDRFSAERPKGSFSTLEIQRTEQGDSAMYLCASSRTSGGTDTQYFGPGTRLTVL.

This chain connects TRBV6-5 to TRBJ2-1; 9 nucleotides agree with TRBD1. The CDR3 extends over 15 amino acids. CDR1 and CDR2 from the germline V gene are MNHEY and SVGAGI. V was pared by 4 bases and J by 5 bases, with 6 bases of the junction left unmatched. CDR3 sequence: CASSWTGTGNNEQFF. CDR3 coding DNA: TGTGCCAGCAGTTGGACCGGGACAGGGAACAATGAGCAGTTCTTC.